This paragraph reports one T cell receptor beta chain. Its recognized antigen is unknown. The input lacks base qualities; no much larger clone sits a single base away. The sample originates from a study of CD8 T cells in ankylosing spondylitis (dated by TCRdb to 2017 to 2019). About the study as a whole: T cell receptor beta repertoires were profiled in healthy donors and ankylosing spondylitis patients so that disease-linked TCR variants could be found. The whole study cohort included 85 to 120 healthy donors and roughly 24 ankylosing spondylitis patients. Peripheral blood was sampled, and synovial fluid was also collected from ankylosing spondylitis patients.

The reads were generated on an Illumina HiSeq 2500. Quantitative 5'-RACE with molecular barcodes was used to prepare TCR beta libraries. On the authors' methods: To identify disease-linked TCR variants, a new computational method was used, one built on a probabilistic model of VDJ rearrangement. TCRdb reran the public reads through fastp at Q25 and MiXCR, keeping productive beta chains. Every entry covers one CDR3 protein and lists the most common genes and DNA from its rows. The V and J calls follow TCRdb's processing rather than the paper's. The sample table records 750,000 to 850,000 distinct CDR3 sequences; approximately 12% of these occur just once. The ten top clones hold around 0.51% of the sample. Broader findings and caveats from the paper: Significant enrichment of the disease-linked clones was reported in matched synovial fluid samples from ankylosing spondylitis patients. The disease-linked clones showed a CD8+ phenotype and occurred at relatively low frequencies in peripheral blood. Blood from ankylosing spondylitis patients appeared to be characterized by a TCR beta motif made up of several highly homologous amino acid variants. Some motif variants had previously been reported in the synovial fluid and blood of reactive arthritis patients, which suggests shared mechanisms of disease initiation.

Measured from the cysteine to the phenylalanine, the CDR3 is 15 residues long. Only CDR3 DNA remains: 45 bases, in frame from the first base. From the germline V gene (reference sequence), CDR1 is LNHNV and CDR2 is YYDKDF. Germline trimming amounts to 2 bases on V and 7 bases on J, with 2 as the count of junction bases outside the gene matches. The clonotype originates from a male donor with ankylosing spondylitis. Rearrangement joined TRBV15 to TRBJ1-6, and 10 bases in between align with TRBD1. Sequenced input: blood, either unsorted or a sorted T cell fraction (not recorded which). The CDR3 region has the sequence CATSRMTGGNSPLHF. The DNA sequence is TGTGCCACCAGCAGAATGACAGGGGGCAATTCACCCCTCCACTTT.